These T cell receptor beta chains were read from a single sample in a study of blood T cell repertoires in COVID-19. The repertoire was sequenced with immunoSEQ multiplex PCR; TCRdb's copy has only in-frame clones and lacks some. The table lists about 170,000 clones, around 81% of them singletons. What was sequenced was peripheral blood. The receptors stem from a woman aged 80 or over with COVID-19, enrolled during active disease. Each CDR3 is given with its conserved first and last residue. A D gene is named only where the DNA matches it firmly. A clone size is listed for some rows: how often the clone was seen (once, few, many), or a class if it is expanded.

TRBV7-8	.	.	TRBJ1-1	TGTGCCAGCAGCTATGGTCGGGAGGTGAACACTGAAGCTTTCTTT	CASSYGREVNTEAFF
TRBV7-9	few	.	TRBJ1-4	TGTGCCAGCAGCTTAGAGGGGATTCTTAATGAAAAACTGTTTTTT	CASSLEGILNEKLFF
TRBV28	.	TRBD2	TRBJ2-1	TGTGCCAGCAGTTTAGGACTAGCGGGAGGGAGCTCCTACAATGAGCAGTTCTTC	CASSLGLAGGSSYNEQFF
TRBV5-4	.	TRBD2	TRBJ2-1	TGTGCCAGCAGCCCAACCCTTTTGGTGCGGGAGATCGATAGTGAGCAGTTCTTC	CASSPTLLVREIDSEQFF
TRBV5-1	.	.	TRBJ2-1	TGCGCCAGCAGCTTATTCGGATCCGGCGGCATAGCCTACAATGAGCAGTTCTTC	CASSLFGSGGIAYNEQFF
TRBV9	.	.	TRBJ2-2	TGTGCCAGCAGCGTAGGGGTAATAGCTGTTACCGGGGAGCTGTTTTTT	CASSVGVIAVTGELFF
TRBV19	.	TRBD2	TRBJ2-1	TGTGCCAGTAGCGTCCAGCGGGGGGGCACGGTCTTC	CASSVQRGGTVF
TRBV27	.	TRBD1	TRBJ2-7	TGTGCCAGCTCGCGGGACAGGAGGTCCTACGAGCAGTACTTC	CASSRDRRSYEQYF
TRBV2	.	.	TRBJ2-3	TGTGCCAGCAGGGCTTACACAGATACGCAGTATTTT	CASRAYTDTQYF
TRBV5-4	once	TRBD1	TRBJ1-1	TGTGCCAGCAGCCGGGACGGGGCAGGGGGATCTGAAGCTTTCTTT	CASSRDGAGGSEAFF
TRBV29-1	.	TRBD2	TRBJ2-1	TGCAGCGTTGAAGCTAGCGGGAAAAGAAATGAGCAGTTCTTC	CSVEASGKRNEQFF
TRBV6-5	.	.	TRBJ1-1	TGTGCCAGCACCCAGACAAACACTGAAGCTTTCTTT	CASTQTNTEAFF
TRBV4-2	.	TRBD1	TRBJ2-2	TGTGCCAGCAGCCACGAAGGGGACAGGAGCACCGGGGAGCTGTTTTTT	CASSHEGDRSTGELFF
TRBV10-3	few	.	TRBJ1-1	TGTGCCATTGCGGCCACGAACACTGAAGCTTTCTTT	CAIAATNTEAFF
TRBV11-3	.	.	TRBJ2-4	TGTGCCAGCAGCTCCGGGGCCAAAAACATTCAGTACTTC	CASSSGAKNIQYF
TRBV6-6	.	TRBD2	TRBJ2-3	TGTGCCAGCAGTCTTAGCGGGGGGGGACGCAGCACAGATACGCAGTATTTT	CASSLSGGGRSTDTQYF
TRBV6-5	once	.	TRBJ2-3	TGTGCCAGCAGTTACGGTCTAGGTGGCACAGATACGCAGTATTTT	CASSYGLGGTDTQYF
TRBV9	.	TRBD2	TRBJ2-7	TGTGCCAGCAGCGTATCTTCGGGAGGGCCCGAGGAGCAGTACTTC	CASSVSSGGPEEQYF
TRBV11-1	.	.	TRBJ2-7	TGTGCCAGCAGCCCAGCGGGCCCTTCCTACGAGCAGTACTTC	CASSPAGPSYEQYF
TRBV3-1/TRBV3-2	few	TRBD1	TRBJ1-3	TGTGCCAGCAGCCAAGGGATGGGGACAGTGGAGACGAACACCATATATTTT	CASSQGMGTVETNTIYF
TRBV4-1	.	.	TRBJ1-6	TGCGCCAGCAGCCAAGAAGGGGCAGGAATTTCGTCCCTCCACTTT	CASSQEGAGISSLHF
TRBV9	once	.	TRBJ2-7	TGTGCCAGCAGCGTAGATCCTGCGGCCTACGAGCAGTACTTC	CASSVDPAAYEQYF
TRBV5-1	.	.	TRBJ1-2	TGCGCCAGCAGCTTGGAAGGCAACCCGCGGGAGGGCTACACCTTC	CASSLEGNPREGYTF
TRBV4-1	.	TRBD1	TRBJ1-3	TGCGCCAGCAGCCTTAACCCAGGGGGCAATGGAAACACCATATATTTT	CASSLNPGGNGNTIYF
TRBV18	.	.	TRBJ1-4	TGTGCCAGCTCACCAGGGCGGGAGCGGCTGTTTTTT	CASSPGRERLFF
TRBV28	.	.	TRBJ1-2	TGTGCCAGCGGGATGGGGAGCTATGGCTACACCTTC	CASGMGSYGYTF
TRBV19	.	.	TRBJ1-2	TGTGCCAGTAGTGTACAGATTGGGGCCTATGGCTACACCTTC	CASSVQIGAYGYTF
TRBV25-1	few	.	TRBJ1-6	TGTGCCACCGCCAGGGCTAACTCACCCCTCCACTTT	CATARANSPLHF
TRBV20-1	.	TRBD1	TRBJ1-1	TGCAGTGCTAGTGCAGGGGGAAAGACTGAAGCTTTCTTT	CSASAGGKTEAFF
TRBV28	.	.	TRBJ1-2	TGTGCCAGCAAGGGTGGGAGGGGGGCAAATGGCTACACCTTC	CASKGGRGANGYTF
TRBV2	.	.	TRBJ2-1	TGTGCCAGCAGTGAAGAGGTGGGGGCCAATGAGCAGTTCTTC	CASSEEVGANEQFF
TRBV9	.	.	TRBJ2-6	TGTGCCAGCAGCGTATTTGAATCGGTCTCTGGGGCCAACGTCCTGACTTTC	CASSVFESVSGANVLTF
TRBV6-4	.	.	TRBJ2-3	TGTGCCAGCAGTGTCTCGCGGGGCACAGATACGCAGTATTTT	CASSVSRGTDTQYF
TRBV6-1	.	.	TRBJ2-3	TGTGCCAGCAGTGACCGACAGGTCACAGATACGCAGTATTTT	CASSDRQVTDTQYF
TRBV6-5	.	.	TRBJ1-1	TGTGCCAGCAGTTACGACAGATTGAACACTGAAGCTTTCTTT	CASSYDRLNTEAFF
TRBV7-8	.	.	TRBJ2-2	TGTGCCAGCAGCTTAGGGGCGCCCGGGGAGCTGTTTTTT	CASSLGAPGELFF
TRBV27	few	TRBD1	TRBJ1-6	TGTGCCAGCGGACAGGTTAATTCACCCCTCCACTTT	CASGQVNSPLHF
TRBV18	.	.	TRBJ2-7	TGTGCCAGCTCACCGTCTAGCTCCTACGAGCAGTACTTC	CASSPSSSYEQYF
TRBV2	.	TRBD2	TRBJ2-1	TGTGCCAGCAGTGTAGAGCGGGGATACTCCTACAATGAGCAGTTCTTC	CASSVERGYSYNEQFF
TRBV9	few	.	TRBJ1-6	TGTGCCAGCAGCGCCGGACAGCCTGATTCACCCCTCCACTTT	CASSAGQPDSPLHF
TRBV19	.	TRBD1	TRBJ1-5	TGTGCCACGTCACCGGTACAGGGGGCTTCTTGGAATCAGCCCCAGCATTTT	CATSPVQGASWNQPQHF
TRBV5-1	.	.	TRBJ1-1	TGCGCCAGCAGCTTGGTAGGAGACACTGAAGCTTTCTTT	CASSLVGDTEAFF
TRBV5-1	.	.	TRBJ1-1	TGCGCCAGCAGCAGCTATGGAGGGGCCGATATGAACACTGAAGCTTTCTTT	CASSSYGGADMNTEAFF
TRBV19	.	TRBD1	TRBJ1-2	TGTGCCAGTAGTGCCGGGACAGGGATTAACTATGGCTACACCTTC	CASSAGTGINYGYTF
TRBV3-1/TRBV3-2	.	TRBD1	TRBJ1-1	TGTGCCAGCAGCCCGGGACAGGGGAACACTGAAGCTTTCTTT	CASSPGQGNTEAFF
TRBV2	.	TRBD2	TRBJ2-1	TGTGCCAGCAGAACTAATAGCGGGGACTCCGAGCAGTTCTTC	CASRTNSGDSEQFF
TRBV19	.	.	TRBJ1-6	TGTGCCAGTAGTGCGGGGGTTGGATCACCCCTCCACTTT	CASSAGVGSPLHF
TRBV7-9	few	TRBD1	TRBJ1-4	TGTGCCAGCAGCTTGGGGGACAGGCAGCCGGAAAAACTGTTTTTT	CASSLGDRQPEKLFF